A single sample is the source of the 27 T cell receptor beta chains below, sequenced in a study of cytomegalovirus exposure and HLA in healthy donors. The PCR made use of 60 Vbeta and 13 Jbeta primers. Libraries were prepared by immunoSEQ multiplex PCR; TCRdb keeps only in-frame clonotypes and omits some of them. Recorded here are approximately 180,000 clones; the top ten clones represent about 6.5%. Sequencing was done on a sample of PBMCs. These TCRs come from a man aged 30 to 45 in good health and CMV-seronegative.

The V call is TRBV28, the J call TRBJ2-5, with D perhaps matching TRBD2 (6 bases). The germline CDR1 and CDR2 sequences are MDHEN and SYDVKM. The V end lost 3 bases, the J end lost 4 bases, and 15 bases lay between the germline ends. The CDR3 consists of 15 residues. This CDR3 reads CASSFEGGMTETQYF. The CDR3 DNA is TGTGCCAGCAGTTTTGAAGGCGGGATGACAGAGACCCAGTACTTC.

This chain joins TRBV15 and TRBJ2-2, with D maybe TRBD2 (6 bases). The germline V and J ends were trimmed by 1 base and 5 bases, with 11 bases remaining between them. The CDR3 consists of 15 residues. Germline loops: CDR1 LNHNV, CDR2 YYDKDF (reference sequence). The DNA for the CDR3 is TGTGCCACCAGCAGAGTATCGCGGGATACCGGGGAGCTGTTTTTT. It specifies CATSRVSRDTGELFF.

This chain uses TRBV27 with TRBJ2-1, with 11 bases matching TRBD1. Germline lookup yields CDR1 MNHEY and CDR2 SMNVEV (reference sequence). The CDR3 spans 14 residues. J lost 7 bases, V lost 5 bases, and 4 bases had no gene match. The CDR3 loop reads CASSAGTGGNEQFF. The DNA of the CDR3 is TGTGCCAGCAGTGCCGGGACAGGGGGGAATGAGCAGTTCTTC.

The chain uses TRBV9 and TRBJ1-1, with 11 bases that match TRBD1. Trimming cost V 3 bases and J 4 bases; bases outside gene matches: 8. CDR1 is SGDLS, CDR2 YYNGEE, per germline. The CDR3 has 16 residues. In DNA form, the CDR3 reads TGTGCCAGCAGCGGAGATCCGGACAGGGGGCCCACTGAAGCTTTCTTT. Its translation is CASSGDPDRGPTEAFF.

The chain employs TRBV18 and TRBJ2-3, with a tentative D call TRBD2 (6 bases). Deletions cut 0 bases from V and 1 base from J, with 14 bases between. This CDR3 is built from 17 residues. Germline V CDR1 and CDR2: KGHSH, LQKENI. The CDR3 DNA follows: TGTGCCAGCTCACCACCGCTGGCGGGGACCCGCACAGATACGCAGTATTTT. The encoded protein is CASSPPLAGTRTDTQYF.

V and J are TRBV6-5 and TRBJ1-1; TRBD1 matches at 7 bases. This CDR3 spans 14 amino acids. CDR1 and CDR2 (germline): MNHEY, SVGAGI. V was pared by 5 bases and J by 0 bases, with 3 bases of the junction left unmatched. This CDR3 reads CASSLTGMNTEAFF. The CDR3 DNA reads TGTGCCAGCAGTCTGACAGGGATGAACACTGAAGCTTTCTTT.

The CDR3 reads CASSPAGAYEQYF. Written as DNA, the CDR3 is TGTGCCAGCAGCCCCGCGGGGGCCTACGAGCAGTACTTC. The V and J genes are TRBV6-6 and TRBJ2-7, with 7 bases identical to TRBD2. Germline V gene sequence: CDR1 MNHNY, CDR2 SVGAGI (reference sequence). CDR3 length: 13 residues. V gave up 6 bases and J gave up 2 bases; unmatched junction bases: 4.

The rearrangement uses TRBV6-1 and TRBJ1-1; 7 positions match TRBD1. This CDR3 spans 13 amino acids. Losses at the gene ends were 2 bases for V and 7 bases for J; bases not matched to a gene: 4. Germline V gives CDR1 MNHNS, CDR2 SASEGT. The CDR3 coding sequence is TGTGCCAGCAGTGAACACAGGGGAATTGAAGCTTTCTTT. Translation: CASSEHRGIEAFF.

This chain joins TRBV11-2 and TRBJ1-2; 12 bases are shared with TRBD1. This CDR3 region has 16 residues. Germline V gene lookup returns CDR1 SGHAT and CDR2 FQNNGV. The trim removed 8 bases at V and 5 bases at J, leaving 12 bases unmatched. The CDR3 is CASERDRGRVRYGYTF. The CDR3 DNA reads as TGTGCCAGCGAGAGGGACAGGGGGCGAGTACGGTATGGCTACACCTTC.

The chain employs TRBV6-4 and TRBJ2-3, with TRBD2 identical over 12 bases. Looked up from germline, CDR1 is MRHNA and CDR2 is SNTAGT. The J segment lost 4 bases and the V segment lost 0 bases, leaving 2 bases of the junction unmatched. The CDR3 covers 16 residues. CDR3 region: CASSDSTSGGADTQYF. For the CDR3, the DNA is TGTGCCAGCAGTGACTCGACTAGCGGGGGCGCAGATACGCAGTATTTT.

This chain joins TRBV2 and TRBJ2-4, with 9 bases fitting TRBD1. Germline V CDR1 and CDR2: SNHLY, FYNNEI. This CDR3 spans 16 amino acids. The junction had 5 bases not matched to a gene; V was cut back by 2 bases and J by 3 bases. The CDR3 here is CASSEPGQGDKNIQYF. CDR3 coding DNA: TGTGCCAGCAGTGAACCGGGACAGGGCGACAAAAACATTCAGTACTTC.

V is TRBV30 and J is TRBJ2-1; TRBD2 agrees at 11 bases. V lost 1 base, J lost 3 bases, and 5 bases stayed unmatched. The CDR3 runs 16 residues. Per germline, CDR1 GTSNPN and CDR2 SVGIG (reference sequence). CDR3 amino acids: CAWSGGLAAYYNEQFF. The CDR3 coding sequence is TGTGCCTGGAGTGGGGGACTAGCGGCTTACTACAATGAGCAGTTCTTC.

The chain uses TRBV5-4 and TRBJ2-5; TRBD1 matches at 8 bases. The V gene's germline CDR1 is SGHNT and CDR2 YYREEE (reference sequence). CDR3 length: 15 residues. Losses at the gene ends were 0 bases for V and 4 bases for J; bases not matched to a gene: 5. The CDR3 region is CASSLEQGVLETQYF. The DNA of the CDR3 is TGTGCCAGCAGCTTGGAACAGGGGGTTTTAGAGACCCAGTACTTC.

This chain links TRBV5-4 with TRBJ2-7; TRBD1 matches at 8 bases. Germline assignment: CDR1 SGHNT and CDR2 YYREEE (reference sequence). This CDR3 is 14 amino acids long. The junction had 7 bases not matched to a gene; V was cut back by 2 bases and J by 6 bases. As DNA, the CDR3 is TGTGCCAGCAGCTTAGGGACAGGAACGACCGAGCAGTACTTC. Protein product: CASSLGTGTTEQYF.

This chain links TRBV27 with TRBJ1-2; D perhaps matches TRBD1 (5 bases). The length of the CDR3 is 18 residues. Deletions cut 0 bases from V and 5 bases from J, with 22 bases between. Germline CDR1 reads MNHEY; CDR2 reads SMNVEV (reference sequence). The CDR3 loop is CASSLSLSGQGGGYGYTF. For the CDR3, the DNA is TGTGCCAGCAGTTTATCCTTATCCGGTCAGGGAGGAGGGTATGGCTACACCTTC.

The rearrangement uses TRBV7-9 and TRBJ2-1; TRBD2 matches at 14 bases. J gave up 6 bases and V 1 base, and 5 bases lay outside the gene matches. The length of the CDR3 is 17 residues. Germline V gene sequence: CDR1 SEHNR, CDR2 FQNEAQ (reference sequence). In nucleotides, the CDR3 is TGTGCCAGCAGCTTAGATGTGGGACTAGCGGGAGCCAATGAGCAGTTCTTC. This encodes CASSLDVGLAGANEQFF.

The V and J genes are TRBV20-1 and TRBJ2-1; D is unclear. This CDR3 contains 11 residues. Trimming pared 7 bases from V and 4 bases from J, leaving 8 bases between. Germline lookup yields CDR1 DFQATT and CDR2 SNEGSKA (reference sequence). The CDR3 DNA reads TGCAGTGGGGCAAGATACAATGAGCAGTTCTTC. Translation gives CSGARYNEQFF.

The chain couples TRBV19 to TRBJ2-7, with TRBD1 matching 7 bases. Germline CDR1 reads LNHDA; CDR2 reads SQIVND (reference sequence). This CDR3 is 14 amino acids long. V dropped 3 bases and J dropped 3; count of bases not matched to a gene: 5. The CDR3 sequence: CASSISSGGYEQYF. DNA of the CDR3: TGTGCCAGTAGTATCTCCTCAGGGGGCTACGAGCAGTACTTC.

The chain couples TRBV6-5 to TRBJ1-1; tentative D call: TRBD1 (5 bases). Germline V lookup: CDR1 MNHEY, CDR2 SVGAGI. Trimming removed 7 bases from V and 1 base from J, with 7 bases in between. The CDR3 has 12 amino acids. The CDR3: CASKQENTEAFF. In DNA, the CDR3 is TGTGCCAGCAAACAGGAGAACACTGAAGCTTTCTTT.

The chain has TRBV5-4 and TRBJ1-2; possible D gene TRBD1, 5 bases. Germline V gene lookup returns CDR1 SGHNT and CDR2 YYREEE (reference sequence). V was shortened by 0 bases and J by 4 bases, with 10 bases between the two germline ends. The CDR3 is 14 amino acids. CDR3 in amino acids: CASSLEQDPYGYTF. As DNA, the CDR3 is TGTGCCAGCAGCTTGGAACAGGACCCCTATGGCTACACCTTC. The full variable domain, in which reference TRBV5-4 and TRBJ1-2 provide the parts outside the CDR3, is ETGVTQSPTHLIKTRGQQVTLRCSSQSGHNTVSWYQQALGQGPQFIFQYYREEENGRGNFPPRFSGLQFPNYSSELNVNALELDDSALYLCASSLEQDPYGYTFGSGTRLTVV.

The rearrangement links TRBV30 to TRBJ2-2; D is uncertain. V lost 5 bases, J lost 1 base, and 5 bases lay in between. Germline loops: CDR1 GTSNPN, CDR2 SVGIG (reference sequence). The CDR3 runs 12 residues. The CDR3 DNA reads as TGTGCCTGGGGGCAGAACACCGGGGAGCTGTTTTTT. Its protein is CAWGQNTGELFF. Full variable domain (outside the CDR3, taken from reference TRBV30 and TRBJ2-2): SQTIHQWPATLVQPVGSPLSLECTVEGTSNPNLYWYRQAAGRGLQLLFYSVGIGQISSEVPQNLSASRPQDRQFILSSKKLLLSDSGFYLCAWGQNTGELFFGEGSRLTVL.

Here the CDR3 DNA reads TGTGCCAGCAGCTTAGAGGACGGGAAACGGGAGCTGTTTTTT. It translates to CASSLEDGKRELFF. This rearrangement joins TRBV5-4 to TRBJ2-2; tentatively, D is TRBD2 (5 bases). V lost 2 bases, J lost 9 bases, and 14 bases lay in between. CDR1 SGHNT and CDR2 YYREEE come from the germline V gene (reference sequence). This CDR3 is 14 amino acids long.

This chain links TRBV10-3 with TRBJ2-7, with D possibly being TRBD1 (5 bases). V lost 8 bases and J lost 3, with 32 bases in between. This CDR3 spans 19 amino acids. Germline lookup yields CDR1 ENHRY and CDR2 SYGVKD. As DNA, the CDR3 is TGTGCCATCTCTTCGAAAGGGGTCACAGGAGCCACCGACAGCTACGAGCAGTACTTC. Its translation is CAISSKGVTGATDSYEQYF.

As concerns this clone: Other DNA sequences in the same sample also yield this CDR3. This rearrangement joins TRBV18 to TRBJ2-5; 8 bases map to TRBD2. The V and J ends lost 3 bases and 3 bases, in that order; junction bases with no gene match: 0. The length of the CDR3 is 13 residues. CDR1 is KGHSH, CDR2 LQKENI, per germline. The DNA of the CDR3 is TGTGCCAGCTCACCGGGACTAGAAGAGACCCAGTACTTC. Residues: CASSPGLEETQYF.

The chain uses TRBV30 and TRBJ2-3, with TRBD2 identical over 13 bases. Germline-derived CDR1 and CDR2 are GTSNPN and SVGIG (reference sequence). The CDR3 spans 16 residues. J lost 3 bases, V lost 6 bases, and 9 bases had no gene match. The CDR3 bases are TGTGCCTGCAGTACCCCGGGACTAGCGGGGACAGATACGCAGTATTTT. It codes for CACSTPGLAGTDTQYF.

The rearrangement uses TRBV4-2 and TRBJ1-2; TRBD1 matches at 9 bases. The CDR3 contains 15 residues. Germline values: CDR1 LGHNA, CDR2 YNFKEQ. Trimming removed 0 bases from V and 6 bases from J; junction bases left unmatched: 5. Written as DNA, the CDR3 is TGTGCCAGCAGCCAAGATTGGGACAGGGACGATGGCTACACCTTC. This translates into CASSQDWDRDDGYTF.

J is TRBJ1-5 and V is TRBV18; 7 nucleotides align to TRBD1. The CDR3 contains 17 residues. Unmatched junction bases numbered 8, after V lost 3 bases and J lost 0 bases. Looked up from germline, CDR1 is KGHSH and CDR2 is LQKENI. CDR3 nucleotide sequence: TGTGCCAGCTCACCCCGGGACAGTATCTATAGCAATCAGCCCCAGCATTTT. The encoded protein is CASSPRDSIYSNQPQHF.